This record concerns one TCR beta chain sequence. Antigen unknown. These data belong to a study of CD8 T cells in ankylosing spondylitis. Trimming removed 2 bases from V and 3 bases from J, with 11 bases in between. CDR1 is DFQATT, CDR2 SNEGSKA, per germline (reference sequence). The CDR3 loop spans 14 amino acids. General observations from the study: Before this, some motif variants had been reported in reactive arthritis synovial fluid and blood. Disease-linked clones were CD8+ and relatively rare in peripheral blood. In ankylosing spondylitis patients, matched synovial fluid reportedly showed significant enrichment of disease-linked clones.

TCRdb re-derived calls from the 5' RACE reads in MiXCR, one entry per CDR3 protein. The table lists 150,000 to 200,000 distinct CDR3 sequences, 11% of them singletons. The rearrangement joins TRBV20-1 to TRBJ2-1; D might be TRBD2 (6 bases). This TCR was recovered from a male donor with ankylosing spondylitis or in good health (not recorded which). The sample consisted of blood, either unsorted or a sorted T cell fraction (not recorded which). CDR3 in amino acids: CSARRGGDYNEQFF. The CDR3 DNA is TGCAGTGCTAGACGAGGCGGGGACTACAATGAGCAGTTCTTC.